The clone carrying this TCR beta chain was detected only a few times. Its cognate antigen is unknown. Germline assignment: CDR1 LNHDA and CDR2 SQIVND (reference sequence). Trimming removed 6 bases from V and 1 base from J; junction bases left unmatched: 12. This CDR3 contains 17 residues. Samples came from axillary lymph nodes draining the breast cancer. TCRdb called the multiplex PCR reads again in MiXCR, with one record for every CDR3 protein. The table lists 200,000 to 250,000 distinct CDR3 sequences, under 35% of them singletons. The sample is drawn from a study of breast tumors, draining lymph nodes, adjacent tissues. The study, taken as a whole, reports: Luminal-like breast cancer showed significantly greater tumor-nontumor repertoire similarity than basal-like breast cancer did. Compared with lymph nodes, tumors were less diverse; compared with nontumor tissue, more. Data fit most tumor T cells coming from lymph node, expanding in tumor.

This receptor was identified in a female donor with breast cancer. Some clones in this sample may be carry-over from other donors' samples. This sequence joins TRBV19 and TRBJ1-5; 7 nucleotides agree with TRBD1. Sequencing used axillary lymph node tissue. CDR3 protein: CASREDRTLWSNQPQHF. The CDR3 DNA sequence: TGTGCCAGTAGGGAGGACAGGACCCTTTGGAGCAATCAGCCCCAGCATTTT.